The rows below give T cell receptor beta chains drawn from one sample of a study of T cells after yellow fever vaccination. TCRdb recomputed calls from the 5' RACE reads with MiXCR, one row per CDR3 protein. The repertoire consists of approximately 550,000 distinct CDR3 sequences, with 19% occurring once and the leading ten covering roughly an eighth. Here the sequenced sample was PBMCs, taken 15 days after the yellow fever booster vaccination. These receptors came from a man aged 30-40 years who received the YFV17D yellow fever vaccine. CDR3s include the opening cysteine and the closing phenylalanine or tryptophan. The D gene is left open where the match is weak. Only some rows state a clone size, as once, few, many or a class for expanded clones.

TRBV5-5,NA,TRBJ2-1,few,CASSPLVGEGHEQFF,TGTGCCAGCAGCCCCCTAGTAGGTGAGGGCCATGAGCAGTTCTTC
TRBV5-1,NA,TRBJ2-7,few,CASSSGTWEYF,TGCGCCAGCAGCTCCGGGACTTGGGAGTACTTC
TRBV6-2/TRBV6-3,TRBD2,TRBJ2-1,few,CASSYEGLAGAYNEQFF,TGTGCCAGCAGTTACGAGGGACTAGCGGGAGCCTACAATGAGCAGTTCTTC
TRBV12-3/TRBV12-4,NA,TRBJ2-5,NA,CASTSTGEETQYF,TGTGCCAGTACATCGACGGGAGAAGAGACCCAGTACTTC
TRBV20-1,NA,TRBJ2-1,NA,CSARELGGVYEQFF,TGCAGTGCTAGAGAGTTAGGGGGGGTGTATGAGCAGTTCTTC
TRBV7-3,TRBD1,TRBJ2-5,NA,CASSAGGLGETQYF,TGTGCCAGCTCAGCAGGGGGCTTAGGAGAGACCCAGTACTTC
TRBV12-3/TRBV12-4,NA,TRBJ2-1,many,CASSLGGDEQFF,TGCGCCAGCAGCCTCGGTGGGGATGAGCAGTTCTTC
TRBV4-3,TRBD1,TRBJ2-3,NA,CASSSARQGAGADTQYF,TGCGCCAGCAGCTCCGCCCGACAGGGGGCTGGAGCAGATACGCAGTATTTT
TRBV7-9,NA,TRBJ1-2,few,CASSLEFTGNYGYTF,TGTGCCAGCAGCTTAGAATTTACAGGGAACTATGGCTACACCTTC
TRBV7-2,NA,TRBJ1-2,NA,CASSPSSGGKYGYTF,TGTGCCAGCAGTCCGTCCTCGGGAGGAAAATATGGCTACACCTTC
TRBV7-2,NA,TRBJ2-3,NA,CASSFIAARQYF,TGTGCCAGCAGCTTCATTGCGGCTAGGCAGTATTTT
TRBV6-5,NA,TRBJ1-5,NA,CASSYDSRSNQPQHF,TGTGCCAGCAGTTACGACAGCCGGAGCAATCAGCCCCAGCATTTT
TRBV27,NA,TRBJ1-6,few,CASSLRGMAKFSPLHF,TGTGCCAGCAGTTTAAGGGGTATGGCCAAATTTTCACCCCTCCACTTT
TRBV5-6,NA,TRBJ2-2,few,CASSLGPLPTGELFF,TGTGCCAGCAGCTTAGGACCCCTCCCGACCGGGGAGCTGTTTTTT
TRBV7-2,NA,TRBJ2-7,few,CASSLAHAGFYEQYF,TGTGCCAGCAGCTTAGCGCATGCGGGATTTTACGAGCAGTACTTC
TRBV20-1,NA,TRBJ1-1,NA,CSAARGTEAFF,TGCAGTGCTGCTCGGGGCACTGAAGCTTTCTTT
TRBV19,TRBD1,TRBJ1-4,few,CASSRTQGAHEKLFF,TGTGCCAGTAGTCGGACACAGGGGGCGCATGAAAAACTGTTTTTT
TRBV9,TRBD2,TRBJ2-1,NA,CASSAGTSGQQLTYNEQFF,TGTGCCAGCAGCGCAGGGACTAGCGGACAACAGCTAACCTACAATGAGCAGTTCTTC
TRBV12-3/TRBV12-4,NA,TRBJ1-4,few,CASSRRGSGLNEKLFF,TGTGCCAGCTCTCGGAGGGGATCGGGGCTCAATGAAAAACTGTTTTTT
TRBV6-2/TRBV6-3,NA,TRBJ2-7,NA,CASSSQRSYEQYF,TGTGCCAGCAGTTCCCAGCGAAGCTACGAGCAGTACTTC
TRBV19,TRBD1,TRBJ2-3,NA,CASRRPPGTGSDTQYF,TGTGCCAGTAGACGCCCTCCCGGGACAGGGTCAGATACGCAGTATTTT
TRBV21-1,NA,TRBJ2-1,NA,CASSKMEKQRSSSDNEQFF,TGTGCCAGCAGCAAAATGGAAAAGCAGCGTAGCTCCTCGGACAATGAGCAGTTCTTC
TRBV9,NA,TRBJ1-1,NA,CASSVEGLEAFF,TGTGCCAGCAGCGTAGAGGGGTTGGAAGCTTTCTTT
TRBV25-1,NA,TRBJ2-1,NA,CASSERPGAFDEQFF,TGTGCCAGCAGTGAAAGGCCAGGGGCGTTTGATGAGCAGTTCTTC
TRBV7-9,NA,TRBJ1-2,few,CASSLVRVVHYGYTF,TGTGCCAGCAGCTTAGTTAGGGTTGTCCACTATGGCTACACCTTC
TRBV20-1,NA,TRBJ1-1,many,CSARENTEAFF,TGCAGTGCTAGGGAGAACACTGAAGCTTTCTTT
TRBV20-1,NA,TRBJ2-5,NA,CSASPPVNQETQYF,TGCAGTGCTAGCCCCCCTGTGAACCAAGAGACCCAGTACTTC
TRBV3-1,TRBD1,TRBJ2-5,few,CASSPTDRVGRETQYF,TGTGCCAGCAGCCCTACCGACAGGGTAGGTCGAGAGACCCAGTACTTC
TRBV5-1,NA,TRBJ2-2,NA,CASSLVGSSTGELFF,TGCGCCAGCAGCTTGGTTGGCTCCTCCACCGGGGAGCTGTTTTTT
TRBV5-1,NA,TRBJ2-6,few,CASSFLGQGMLSGANVLTF,TGCGCCAGCAGCTTTCTGGGGCAGGGGATGCTCTCTGGGGCCAACGTCCTGACTTTC
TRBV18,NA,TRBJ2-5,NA,CASSIYTGPQETQYF,TGTGCCAGCTCAATCTACACAGGTCCTCAAGAGACCCAGTACTTC